These 24 T cell receptor beta chains share one sample of origin, sequenced in a study of radiotherapy plus CTLA-4 blockade in lung cancer. Sequencing was performed with immunoSEQ multiplex PCR; in TCRdb, only in-frame clones are kept and a portion is missing. The sample consists of about 57,000 clones, more than 60% of them appearing once. The sequencing used peripheral blood, collected from a patient treated with radiotherapy plus ipilimumab. The source is a human donor with non-small cell lung cancer who had a complete response to radiotherapy plus ipilimumab.

V gene TRBV5-4 combines with J gene TRBJ2-4, with 13 bases aligning to TRBD2. Germline loops: CDR1 SGHNT, CDR2 YYREEE (reference sequence). Trimming removed 3 bases from V and 7 bases from J; junction bases left unmatched: 7. The length of the CDR3 is 16 residues. In DNA form, the CDR3 reads TGTGCCAGCAGCTCCACTAGCGGGGGGGCCTTGAACATTCAGTACTTC. Protein: CASSSTSGGALNIQYF.

The chain has TRBV5-4 and TRBJ2-5; 10 bases map to TRBD2. The CDR3 is 15 residues long. The J segment lost 5 bases and the V segment lost 4 bases, leaving 8 bases of the junction unmatched. The V gene's germline CDR1 is SGHNT and CDR2 YYREEE (reference sequence). The CDR3 is CASSLIAGGEETQYF. Here the CDR3 DNA reads TGTGCCAGCAGCCTTATAGCGGGGGGTGAGGAGACCCAGTACTTC.

This clone was seen a handful of times. The chain combines TRBV7-7 with TRBJ2-5; TRBD2 agrees at 7 bases. Per the germline V gene, CDR1 is SSHAT and CDR2 is FNYEAQ (reference sequence). This CDR3 has 10 residues. As DNA, the CDR3 is TGTGCGGCGGGAGAGGAGACCCAGTACTTC. Translating it yields CAAGEETQYF.

This clone showed up just a few times. The chain couples TRBV2 to TRBJ1-4, with 7 bases identical to TRBD1. The V segment lost 5 bases and the J segment 6 bases; nucleotides outside the gene matches: 6. CDR3 length: 14 amino acids. Looked up from germline, CDR1 is SNHLY and CDR2 is FYNNEI. This chain's CDR3 is CASSQDRADEKLFF. The CDR3 nucleotides read TGTGCCAGCAGTCAAGACAGGGCCGATGAAAAACTGTTTTTT.

The genes are TRBV12-5 and TRBJ1-5; 11 bases line up with TRBD1. The CDR3 has 15 amino acids. Looked up from germline, CDR1 is LGHNT and CDR2 is FRNRAP. The junction had 2 bases not matched to a gene; V was cut back by 1 base and J by 6 bases. For the CDR3, the DNA is TGTGCTAGTGGTTTGGGGACAGGGGGCTTTCAGCCCCAGCATTTT. The encoded protein is CASGLGTGGFQPQHF.

The rearrangement uses TRBV29-1 and TRBJ2-3, with 7 bases aligning to TRBD1. Trimming removed 8 bases from V and 4 bases from J; junction bases left unmatched: 15. This CDR3 spans 15 amino acids. Germline assignment: CDR1 SQVTM and CDR2 ANQGSEA. The CDR3 DNA sequence: TGCAGCTATACTGACAGGGTGTATGTTGCAGATACGCAGTATTTT. Translated, it gives CSYTDRVYVADTQYF.

This clone has a handful of counts. CDR3 residues: CASSYSGRTDTQYF. Written as DNA, the CDR3 is TGTGCCAGCAGTTACTCGGGCCGCACAGATACGCAGTATTTT. The chain is built from TRBV6-7 and TRBJ2-3; D gene uncertain. Being an ORF, TRBV6-7 has a function that is uncertain. There are 14 residues in the CDR3. Trimming stripped 0 bases from V and 1 base from J, with 5 bases between.

The chain joins TRBV2 to TRBJ2-5; 8 bases match TRBD2. CDR1 and CDR2 (germline): SNHLY, FYNNEI. Trimming removed 6 bases from V and 4 bases from J; junction bases left unmatched: 10. This CDR3 region has 15 residues. The CDR3 loop reads CASRASSGGGETQYF. For the CDR3, the DNA is TGTGCCAGCAGAGCTTCGAGCGGGGGCGGAGAGACCCAGTACTTC.

This chain connects TRBV30 to TRBJ1-3; possible D gene TRBD1, 5 bases. The CDR3 sequence is 14 residues long. Trimming shortened V by 2 bases and J by 0 bases, and 8 bases separated the two germline ends. CDR1 GTSNPN and CDR2 SVGIG come from the germline V gene (reference sequence). The CDR3 is CAWSPGFSGNTIYF. The CDR3 DNA reads TGTGCCTGGAGTCCAGGGTTCTCTGGAAACACCATATATTTT.

Of note for this clone: The junction does not match germline at one end; this may be a read error. The chain joins TRBV19 to TRBJ2-7; a possible D gene is TRBD2 (5 bases). The CDR3 covers 16 residues. Germline assignment: CDR1 LNHDA and CDR2 SQIVND (reference sequence). CDR3 nucleotides: TGTGCCAGTCGTATGAGTCGGGGTAAGGGCGACTACGAGCAGTACTTC. This translates into CASRMSRGKGDYEQYF.

The chain employs TRBV19 and TRBJ1-5; no reliable D call. The germline CDR1 and CDR2 sequences are LNHDA and SQIVND (reference sequence). V gave up 3 bases and J gave up 0 bases, with 6 bases separating them. The CDR3 extends over 14 amino acids. This CDR3 reads CASSIAGSNQPQHF. The CDR3 bases are TGTGCCAGTAGTATTGCGGGTAGCAATCAGCCCCAGCATTTT.

J is TRBJ2-5 and V is TRBV2, with D maybe TRBD1 (5 bases). V was cut by 6 bases and J by 5 bases, with 10 bases left in between. This CDR3 contains 12 residues. The germline CDR1 and CDR2 sequences are SNHLY and FYNNEI. The CDR3 DNA reads as TGTGCCAGCAGAGAAAACAGGGAGACCCAGTACTTC. Translated: CASRENRETQYF.

This clone was observed a few times. V usage is TRBV5-6 and J usage is TRBJ1-3; D uncertain. CDR3 length: 15 residues. CDR1 SGHDT and CDR2 YYEEEE come from the germline V gene. V was shortened by 0 bases and J by 0 bases, with 7 bases between the two germline ends. This CDR3 is CASSLGAYSGNTIYF. As DNA, the CDR3 is TGTGCCAGCAGCTTGGGGGCATACTCTGGAAACACCATATATTTT.

The chain uses TRBV29-1 and TRBJ1-1; D unclear. The germline V gene encodes CDR1 SQVTM and CDR2 ANQGSEA. The CDR3 runs 12 residues. This CDR3 is CRSKRENTEAFF. The CDR3 bases are TGCAGATCCAAGAGGGAGAACACTGAAGCTTTCTTT.

The chain uses TRBV4-1 and TRBJ1-5, with D tentatively TRBD1 (6 bases). The CDR3 is 15 amino acids. V dropped 6 bases and J dropped 0 bases, with 12 bases sitting between them. In germline, CDR1 is MGHRA, CDR2 YSYEKL. In DNA, the CDR3 is TGCGCCAGCAGTTGGGGGCCCGGTAGCAATCAGCCCCAGCATTTT. Amino acids: CASSWGPGSNQPQHF.

Only a few counts were recorded for this clone. The gene calls are TRBV5-1 and TRBJ1-3; maybe TRBD1 (5 bases). The CDR3 is 14 residues long. In germline, CDR1 is SGHRS, CDR2 YFSETQ. V was cut by 2 bases and J by 3 bases, with 9 bases left in between. Here the CDR3 DNA reads TGCGCCAGCAGCTTCGGCAGGGATGGAAACACCATATATTTT. Translating it yields CASSFGRDGNTIYF.

The J gene is TRBJ2-7, the V gene TRBV27, with D possibly TRBD1 on 6 matching bases. V was pared by 2 bases and J by 7 bases, with 12 bases between. Germline values: CDR1 MNHEY, CDR2 SMNVEV (reference sequence). This CDR3 is built from 13 residues. DNA for the CDR3: TGTGCCAGCAGTTTAGGCAGGGGTTTAGAGCAGTACGTC. This translates into CASSLGRGLEQYV.

This clone appeared once. Because the CDR3's place on the DNA is in doubt, the DNA is left out and the CDR3 is given as listed by TCRdb. This chain joins TRBV6-5 and TRBJ2-7; the table gives TRBD2 as D, unverified against the DNA. Germline assignment: CDR1 MNHEY and CDR2 SVGAGI. Ends included, the CDR3 has 13 residues. CDR3: CASSTSRVGEQYF.

The rearrangement joins TRBV6-1 to TRBJ2-5; 7 bases agree with TRBD1. Germline V gene lookup returns CDR1 MNHNS and CDR2 SASEGT. The CDR3 extends over 14 amino acids. The V and J ends lost 0 bases and 3 bases, in that order; junction bases with no gene match: 1. The CDR3: CASSEAGQEETQYF. CDR3 bases: TGTGCCAGCAGTGAAGCCGGACAGGAAGAGACCCAGTACTTC.

This clone was counted a few times. The J gene is TRBJ1-2, the V gene TRBV19, with D possibly being TRBD1 (5 bases). Germline values: CDR1 LNHDA, CDR2 SQIVND (reference sequence). V dropped 4 bases and J dropped 4 bases, with 10 bases sitting between them. There are 13 residues in the CDR3. CDR3 sequence: CASSSRVGYGYTF. The CDR3 nucleotides are TGTGCCAGTAGTAGCAGGGTGGGCTATGGCTACACCTTC.

The chain links TRBV6-5 to TRBJ2-5; TRBD1 agrees at 9 bases. The CDR3 covers 15 residues. The V gene's germline CDR1 is MNHEY and CDR2 SVGAGI. Trimming cost V 7 bases and J 3 bases; bases outside gene matches: 9. The chain's CDR3 is CASKDGDRGEETQYF. The CDR3, as DNA: TGTGCCAGCAAGGACGGAGACAGGGGGGAAGAGACCCAGTACTTC.

The rearrangement joins TRBV5-1 to TRBJ2-3; no clear D gene. The germline V and J ends were trimmed by 7 bases and 0 bases, with 9 bases remaining between them. CDR3 length equals 13 residues. Germline assignment: CDR1 SGHRS and CDR2 YFSETQ. The CDR3 protein is CASAVSSTDTQYF. For the CDR3, the DNA is TGCGCCAGCGCGGTCTCTAGCACAGATACGCAGTATTTT.

V gene TRBV9 combines with J gene TRBJ2-5, with 10 bases fitting TRBD2. The ends lost 4 bases at V and 5 bases at J; junction bases unmatched: 11. Germline assignment: CDR1 SGDLS and CDR2 YYNGEE. This CDR3 contains 16 residues. CDR3: CASSPGELAGYETQYF. The DNA of the CDR3 is TGTGCCAGCAGCCCAGGTGAACTAGCGGGATATGAGACCCAGTACTTC.

The J gene is TRBJ1-4, the V gene TRBV29-1; D not resolved. Germline lookup yields CDR1 SQVTM and CDR2 ANQGSEA. Between the trimmed V and J ends, which lost 0 bases and 7 bases, there was a span of 15 bases. The CDR3 consists of 15 residues. The CDR3, as DNA: TGCAGCGTTGAAGACACGGGTGTATCGGGTGAAAAACTGTTTTTT. Protein sequence: CSVEDTGVSGEKLFF. The variable domain in full, with the rest retrieved from reference TRBV29-1 and TRBJ1-4, is SAVISQKPSRDICQRGTSLTIQCQVDSQVTMMFWYRQQPGQSLTLIATANQGSEATYESGFVIDKFPISRPNLTFSTLTVSNMSPEDSSIYLCSVEDTGVSGEKLFFGSGTQLSVL.